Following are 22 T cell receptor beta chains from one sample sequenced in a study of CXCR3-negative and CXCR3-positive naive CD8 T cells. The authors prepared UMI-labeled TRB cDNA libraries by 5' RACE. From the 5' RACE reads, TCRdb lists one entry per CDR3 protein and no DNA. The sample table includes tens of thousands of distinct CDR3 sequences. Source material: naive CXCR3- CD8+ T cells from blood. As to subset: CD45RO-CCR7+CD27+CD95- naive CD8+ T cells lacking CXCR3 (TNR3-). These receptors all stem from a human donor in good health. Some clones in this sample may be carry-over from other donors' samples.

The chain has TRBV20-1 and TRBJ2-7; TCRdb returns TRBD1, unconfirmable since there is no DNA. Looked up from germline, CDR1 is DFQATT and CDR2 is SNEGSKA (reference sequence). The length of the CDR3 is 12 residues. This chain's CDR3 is CSAKLRPGEQYF.

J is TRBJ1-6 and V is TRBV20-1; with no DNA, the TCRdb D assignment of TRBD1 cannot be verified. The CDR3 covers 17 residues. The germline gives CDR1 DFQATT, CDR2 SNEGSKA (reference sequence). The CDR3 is CSARDFGEGGGNSPLHF.

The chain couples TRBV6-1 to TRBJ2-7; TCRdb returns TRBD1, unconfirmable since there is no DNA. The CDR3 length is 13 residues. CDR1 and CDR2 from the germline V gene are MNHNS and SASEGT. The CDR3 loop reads CASAGGPAEEQYF.

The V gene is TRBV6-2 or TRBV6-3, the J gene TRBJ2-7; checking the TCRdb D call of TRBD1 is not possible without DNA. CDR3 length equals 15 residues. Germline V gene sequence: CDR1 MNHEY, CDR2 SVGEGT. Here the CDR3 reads CASSYADRFDYEQYF.

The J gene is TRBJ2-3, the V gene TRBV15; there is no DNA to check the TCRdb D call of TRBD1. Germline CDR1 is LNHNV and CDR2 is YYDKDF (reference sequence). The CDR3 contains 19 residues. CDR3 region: CATSREGRTGATWTDTQYF.

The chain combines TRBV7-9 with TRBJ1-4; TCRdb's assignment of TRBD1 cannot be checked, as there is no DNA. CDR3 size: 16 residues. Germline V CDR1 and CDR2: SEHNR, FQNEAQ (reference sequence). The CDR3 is CASRPASGAPNEKLFF.

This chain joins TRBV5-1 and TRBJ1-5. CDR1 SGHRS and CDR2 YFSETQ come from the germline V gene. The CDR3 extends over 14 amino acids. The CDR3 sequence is CASSPAGGNQPQHF.

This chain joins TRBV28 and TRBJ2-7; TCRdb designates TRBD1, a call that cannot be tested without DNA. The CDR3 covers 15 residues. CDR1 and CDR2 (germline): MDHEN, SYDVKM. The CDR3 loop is CASSFRQGAHHEQYF.

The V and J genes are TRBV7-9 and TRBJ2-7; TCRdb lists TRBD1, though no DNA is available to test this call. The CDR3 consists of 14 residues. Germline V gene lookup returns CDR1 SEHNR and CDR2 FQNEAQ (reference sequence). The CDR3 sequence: CASSLRQGVYEQYF.

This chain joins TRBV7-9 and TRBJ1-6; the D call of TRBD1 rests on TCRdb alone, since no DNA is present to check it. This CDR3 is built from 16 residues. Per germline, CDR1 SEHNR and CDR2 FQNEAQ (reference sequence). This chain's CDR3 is CASSALWGSYNSPLHF.

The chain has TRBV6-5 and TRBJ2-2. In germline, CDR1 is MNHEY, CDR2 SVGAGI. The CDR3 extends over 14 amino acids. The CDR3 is CASSYWPNTGELFF.

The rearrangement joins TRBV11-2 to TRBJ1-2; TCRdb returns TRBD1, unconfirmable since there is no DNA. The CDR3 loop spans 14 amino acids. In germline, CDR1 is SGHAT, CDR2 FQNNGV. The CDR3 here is CASSLDDRGNGYTF.

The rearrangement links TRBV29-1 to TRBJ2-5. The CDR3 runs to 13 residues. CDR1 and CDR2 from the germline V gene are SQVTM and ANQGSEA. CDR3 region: CSVDLILQETQYF. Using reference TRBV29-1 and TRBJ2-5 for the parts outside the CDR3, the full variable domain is SAVISQKPSRDICQRGTSLTIQCQVDSQVTMMFWYRQQPGQSLTLIATANQGSEATYESGFVIDKFPISRPNLTFSTLTVSNMSPEDSSIYLCSVDLILQETQYFGPGTRLLVL.

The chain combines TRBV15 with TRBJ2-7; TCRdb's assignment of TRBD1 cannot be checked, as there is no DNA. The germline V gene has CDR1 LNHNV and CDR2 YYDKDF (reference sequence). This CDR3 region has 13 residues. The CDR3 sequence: CATSLQASYEQYF.

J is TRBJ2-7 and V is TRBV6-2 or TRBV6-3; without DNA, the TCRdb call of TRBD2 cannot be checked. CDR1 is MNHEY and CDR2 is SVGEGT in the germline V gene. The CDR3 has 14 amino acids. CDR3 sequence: CASRGLAGSYEQYF.

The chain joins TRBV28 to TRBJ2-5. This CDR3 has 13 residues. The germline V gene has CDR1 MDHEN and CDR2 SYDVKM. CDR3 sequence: CASSHTSQETQYF.

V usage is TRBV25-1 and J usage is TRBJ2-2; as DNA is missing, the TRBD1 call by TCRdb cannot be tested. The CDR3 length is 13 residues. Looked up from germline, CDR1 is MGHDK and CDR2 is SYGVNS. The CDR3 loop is CASSFTGAGELFF. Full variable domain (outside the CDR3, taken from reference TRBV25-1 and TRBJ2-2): EADIYQTPRYLVIGTGKKITLECSQTMGHDKMYWYQQDPGMELHLIHYSYGVNSTEKGDLSSESTVSRIRTEHFPLTLESARPSHTSQYLCASSFTGAGELFFGEGSRLTVL.

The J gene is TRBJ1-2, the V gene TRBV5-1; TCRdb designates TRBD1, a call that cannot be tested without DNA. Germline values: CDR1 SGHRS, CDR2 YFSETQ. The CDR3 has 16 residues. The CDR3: CASSLGDRETNYGYTF.

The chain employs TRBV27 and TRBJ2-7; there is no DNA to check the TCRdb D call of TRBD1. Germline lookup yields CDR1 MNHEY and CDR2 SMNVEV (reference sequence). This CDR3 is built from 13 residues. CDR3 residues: CASWDRGYYEQYF.

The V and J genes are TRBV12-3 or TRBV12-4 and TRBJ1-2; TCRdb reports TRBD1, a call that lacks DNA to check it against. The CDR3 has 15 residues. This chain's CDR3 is CASSQPQGANYGYTF.

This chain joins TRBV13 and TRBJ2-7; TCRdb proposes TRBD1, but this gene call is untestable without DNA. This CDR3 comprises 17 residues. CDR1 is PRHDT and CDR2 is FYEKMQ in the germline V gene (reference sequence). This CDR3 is CASSTTGYGGSSYEQYF. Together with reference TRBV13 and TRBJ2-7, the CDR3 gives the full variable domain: AAGVIQSPRHLIKEKRETATLKCYPIPRHDTVYWYQQGPGQDPQFLISFYEKMQSDKGSIPDRFSAQQFSDYHSELNMSSLELGDSALYFCASSTTGYGGSSYEQYFGPGTRLTVT.

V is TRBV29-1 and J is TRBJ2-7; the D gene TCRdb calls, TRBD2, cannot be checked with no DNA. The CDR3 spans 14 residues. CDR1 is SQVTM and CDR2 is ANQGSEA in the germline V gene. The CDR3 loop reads CSAGPSERSYEQYF.